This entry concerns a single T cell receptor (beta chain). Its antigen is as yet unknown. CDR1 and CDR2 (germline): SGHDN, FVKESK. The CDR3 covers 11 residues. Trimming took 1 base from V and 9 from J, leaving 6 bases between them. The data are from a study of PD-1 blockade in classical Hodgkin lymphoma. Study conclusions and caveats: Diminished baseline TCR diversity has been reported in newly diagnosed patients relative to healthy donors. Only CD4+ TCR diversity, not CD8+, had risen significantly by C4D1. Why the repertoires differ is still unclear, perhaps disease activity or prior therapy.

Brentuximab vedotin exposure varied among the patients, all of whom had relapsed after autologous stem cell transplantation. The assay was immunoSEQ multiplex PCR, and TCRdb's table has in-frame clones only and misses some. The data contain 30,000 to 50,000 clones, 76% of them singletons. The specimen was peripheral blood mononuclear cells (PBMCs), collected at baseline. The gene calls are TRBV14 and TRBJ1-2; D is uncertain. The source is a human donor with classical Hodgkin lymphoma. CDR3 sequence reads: CASSQGISYTF. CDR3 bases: TGTGCCAGCAGCCAAGGAATTAGCTACACCTTC. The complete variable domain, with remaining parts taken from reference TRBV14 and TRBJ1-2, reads EAGVTQFPSHSVIEKGQTVTLRCDPISGHDNLYWYRRVMGKEIKFLLHFVKESKQDESGMPNNRFLAERTGGTYSTLKVQPAELEDSGVYFCASSQGISYTFGSGTRLTVV.